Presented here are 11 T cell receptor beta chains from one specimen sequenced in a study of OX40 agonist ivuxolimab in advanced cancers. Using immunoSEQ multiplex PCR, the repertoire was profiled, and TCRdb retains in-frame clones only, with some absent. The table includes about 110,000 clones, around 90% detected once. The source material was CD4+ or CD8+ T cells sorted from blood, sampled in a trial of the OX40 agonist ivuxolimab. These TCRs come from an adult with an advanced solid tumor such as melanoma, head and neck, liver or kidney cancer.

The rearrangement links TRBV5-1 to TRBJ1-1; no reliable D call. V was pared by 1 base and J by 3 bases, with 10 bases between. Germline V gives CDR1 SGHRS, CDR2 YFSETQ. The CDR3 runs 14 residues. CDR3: CASSLQSVHTEAFF. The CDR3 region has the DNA TGCGCCAGCAGCTTGCAGTCGGTTCACACTGAAGCTTTCTTT.

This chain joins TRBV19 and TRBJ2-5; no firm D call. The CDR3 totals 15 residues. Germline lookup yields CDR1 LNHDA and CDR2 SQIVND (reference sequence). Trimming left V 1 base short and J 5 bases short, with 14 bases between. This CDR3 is CASSIGGYRRETQYF. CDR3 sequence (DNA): TGTGCCAGTAGTATAGGCGGCTACCGAAGGGAGACCCAGTACTTC.

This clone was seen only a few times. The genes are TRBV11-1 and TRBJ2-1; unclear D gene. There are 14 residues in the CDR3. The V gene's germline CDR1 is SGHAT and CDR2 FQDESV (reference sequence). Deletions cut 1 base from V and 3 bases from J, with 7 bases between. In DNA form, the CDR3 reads TGTGCCAGCAGCTTAGGTAGAGACTACAATGAGCAGTTCTTC. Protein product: CASSLGRDYNEQFF.

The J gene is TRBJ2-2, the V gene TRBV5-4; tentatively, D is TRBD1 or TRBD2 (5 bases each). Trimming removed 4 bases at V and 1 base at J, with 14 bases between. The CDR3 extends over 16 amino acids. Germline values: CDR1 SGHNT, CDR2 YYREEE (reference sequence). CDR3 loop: CASSRDPEKNTGELFF. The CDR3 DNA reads TGTGCCAGCAGCCGGGACCCAGAAAAGAACACCGGGGAGCTGTTTTTT. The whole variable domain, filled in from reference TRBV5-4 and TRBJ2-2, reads ETGVTQSPTHLIKTRGQQVTLRCSSQSGHNTVSWYQQALGQGPQFIFQYYREEENGRGNFPPRFSGLQFPNYSSELNVNALELDDSALYLCASSRDPEKNTGELFFGEGSRLTVL.

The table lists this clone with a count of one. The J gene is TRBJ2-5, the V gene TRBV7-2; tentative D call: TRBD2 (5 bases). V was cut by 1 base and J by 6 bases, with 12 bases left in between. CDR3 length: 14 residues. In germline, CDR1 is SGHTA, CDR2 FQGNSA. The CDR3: CASSLDKTIKTQYF. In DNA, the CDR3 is TGTGCCAGCAGCTTAGATAAGACTATCAAGACCCAGTACTTC.

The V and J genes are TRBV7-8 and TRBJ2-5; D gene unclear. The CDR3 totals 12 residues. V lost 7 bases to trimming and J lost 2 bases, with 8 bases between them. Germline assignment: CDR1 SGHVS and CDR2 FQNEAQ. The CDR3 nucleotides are TGTGCCAGCACGCGACCTCAAGAGACCCAGTACTTC. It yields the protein CASTRPQETQYF.

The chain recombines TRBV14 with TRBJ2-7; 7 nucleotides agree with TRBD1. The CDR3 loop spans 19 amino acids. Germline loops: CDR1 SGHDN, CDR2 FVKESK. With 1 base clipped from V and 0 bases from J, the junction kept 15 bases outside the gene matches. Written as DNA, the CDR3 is TGTGCCAGCAGCCAAGGGGGTGCGGACAGGCTTTACGGCTCCTACGAGCAGTACTTC. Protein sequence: CASSQGGADRLYGSYEQYF.

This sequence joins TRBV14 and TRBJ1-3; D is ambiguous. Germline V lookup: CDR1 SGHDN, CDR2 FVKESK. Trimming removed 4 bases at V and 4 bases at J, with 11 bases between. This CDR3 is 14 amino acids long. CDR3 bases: TGTGCCAGCAGCCTGGAGCTCTCGGGAAACACCATATATTTT. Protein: CASSLELSGNTIYF.

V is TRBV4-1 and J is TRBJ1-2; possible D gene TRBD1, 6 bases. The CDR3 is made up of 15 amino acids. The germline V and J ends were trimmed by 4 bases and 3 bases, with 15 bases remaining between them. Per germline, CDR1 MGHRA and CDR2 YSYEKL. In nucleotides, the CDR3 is TGCGCCAGCAGCCCAGGCGGACAGTCCTACTATGGCTACACCTTC. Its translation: CASSPGGQSYYGYTF.

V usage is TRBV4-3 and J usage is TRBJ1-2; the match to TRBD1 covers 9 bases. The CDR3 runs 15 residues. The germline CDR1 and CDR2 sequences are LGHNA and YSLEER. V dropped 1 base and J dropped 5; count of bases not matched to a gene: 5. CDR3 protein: CASSQGPGQGYGYTF. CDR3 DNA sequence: TGCGCCAGCAGCCAAGGGCCGGGACAGGGTTATGGCTACACCTTC.

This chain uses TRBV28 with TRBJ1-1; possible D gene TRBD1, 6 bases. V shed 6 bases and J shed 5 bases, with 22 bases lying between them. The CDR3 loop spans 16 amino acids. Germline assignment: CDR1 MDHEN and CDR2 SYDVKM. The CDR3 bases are TGTGCCAGCAGATTCCGTTGGACAGTCCGTCGGACTGAAGCTTTCTTT. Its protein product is CASRFRWTVRRTEAFF.